These 21 T cell receptor beta chains originate from one sample sequenced in a study of monozygotic twins with inflammatory bowel disease. TCRdb derives one entry per CDR3 protein from the 5' RACE reads, leaving out DNA. The listing contains approximately 400,000 distinct CDR3 sequences. Sequenced sample: blood. These receptors were obtained from a human donor with ulcerative colitis or Crohn's disease, or a healthy co-twin of an affected twin (not recorded which).

The chain recombines TRBV12-3 or TRBV12-4 with TRBJ1-5. The CDR3 extends over 12 amino acids. CDR3 sequence: CASGGRDQPQHF.

This chain links TRBV12-3 or TRBV12-4 with TRBJ2-1; TCRdb picks TRBD2, but there is no DNA to check that call. This CDR3 has 14 amino acids. CDR3: CASSTSGTYNEQFF.

V is TRBV7-8 and J is TRBJ1-6; TCRdb's D call of TRBD1 is untestable without DNA. The germline V gene has CDR1 SGHVS and CDR2 FQNEAQ. The CDR3 spans 13 residues. The CDR3 loop is CASSWGQGSPLHF.

The chain employs TRBV7-2 and TRBJ2-3; without DNA, the TCRdb call of TRBD1 cannot be checked. This CDR3 has 14 amino acids. Germline V CDR1 and CDR2: SGHTA, FQGNSA. The CDR3 loop reads CASSFPGPTDTQYF.

V gene TRBV5-1 combines with J gene TRBJ2-3. CDR3 length equals 14 residues. CDR1 is SGHRS, CDR2 YFSETQ, per germline. The CDR3 sequence: CASSLDGRTDTQYF. Based on the CDR3 plus reference TRBV5-1 and TRBJ2-3, the full variable domain is KAGVTQTPRYLIKTRGQQVTLSCSPISGHRSVSWYQQTPGQGLQFLFEYFSETQRNKGNFPGRFSGRQFSNSRSEMNVSTLELGDSALYLCASSLDGRTDTQYFGPGTRLTVL.

The rearrangement uses TRBV10-3 and TRBJ1-5. Germline CDR1 is ENHRY and CDR2 is SYGVKD. The CDR3 has 13 residues. Here the CDR3 reads CAISESTVQPQHF.

The chain has TRBV10-3 and TRBJ2-3; there is no DNA to check the TCRdb D call of TRBD1. In germline, CDR1 is ENHRY, CDR2 SYGVKD. The CDR3 is 14 residues long. The chain's CDR3 is CAISERADSDTQYF.

The chain joins TRBV7-9 to TRBJ2-5; there is no DNA to check the TCRdb D call of TRBD1. Germline CDR1 reads SEHNR; CDR2 reads FQNEAQ (reference sequence). The CDR3 sequence is 11 residues long. The chain's CDR3 is CASSIQGAQYF.

This chain links TRBV29-1 with TRBJ1-4; TCRdb reports TRBD1, a call that lacks DNA to check it against. Germline CDR1 reads SQVTM; CDR2 reads ANQGSEA. This CDR3 region has 13 residues. CDR3: CSVGVGGGEKLFF.

The chain is built from TRBV6-5 and TRBJ1-1; TCRdb indicates TRBD1, and absent DNA this call remains unverified. The CDR3 has 15 amino acids. Germline V gene sequence: CDR1 MNHEY, CDR2 SVGAGI. The CDR3 region is CASSSTGQGQTEAFF.

CDR3 in amino acids: CASSQSRRGEQYF. The chain is built from TRBV3-1 and TRBJ2-7; the D call from TCRdb, TRBD1, cannot be confirmed without DNA. This CDR3 spans 13 amino acids. CDR1 and CDR2 (germline): LGHDT, YNNKEL (reference sequence).

The chain recombines TRBV6-1 with TRBJ2-2; there is no DNA to check the TCRdb D call of TRBD2. The germline V gene encodes CDR1 MNHNS and CDR2 SASEGT. The CDR3 loop spans 14 amino acids. This CDR3 is CASSVGRNTGELFF.

The rearrangement joins TRBV7-9 to TRBJ2-3; TCRdb lists TRBD2, though no DNA is available to test this call. Looked up from germline, CDR1 is SEHNR and CDR2 is FQNEAQ (reference sequence). The CDR3 has 17 amino acids. CDR3: CASSLGLASGYTDTQYF.

The chain employs TRBV18 and TRBJ1-1. Germline V CDR1 and CDR2: KGHSH, LQKENI. The CDR3 extends over 13 amino acids. CDR3 in amino acids: CASFTFSGTEAFF.

J is TRBJ1-5 and V is TRBV6-5; absent DNA, TCRdb's TRBD1 call cannot be checked. The germline CDR1 and CDR2 sequences are MNHEY and SVGAGI. The CDR3 contains 17 residues. CDR3 loop: CASSYSGAISSNQPQHF.

The V gene is TRBV12-3 or TRBV12-4, the J gene TRBJ2-2; TCRdb picks TRBD1, but there is no DNA to check that call. The CDR3 extends over 14 amino acids. The CDR3 reads CASSSPGTGGELFF.

J is TRBJ1-2 and V is TRBV6-1. The germline gives CDR1 MNHNS, CDR2 SASEGT. This CDR3 has 15 residues. This chain's CDR3 is CASSGRIGTNYGYTF.

The chain joins TRBV6-5 to TRBJ2-2; as DNA is missing, the TRBD2 call by TCRdb cannot be tested. Per the germline V gene, CDR1 is MNHEY and CDR2 is SVGAGI. This CDR3 region has 19 residues. The CDR3 protein is CASSFPGTSGSYNTGELFF.

The CDR3 sequence is CASSPRTDEQFF. J is TRBJ2-1 and V is TRBV18. Germline CDR1 is KGHSH and CDR2 is LQKENI. The CDR3 consists of 12 residues.

The chain has TRBV7-2 and TRBJ2-3. CDR3 length equals 15 residues. Germline V lookup: CDR1 SGHTA, CDR2 FQGNSA. CDR3: CASSPDPSSADTQYF.

The chain carries TRBV20-1 and TRBJ1-4; as DNA is missing, the TRBD1 call by TCRdb cannot be tested. Germline V gene lookup returns CDR1 DFQATT and CDR2 SNEGSKA (reference sequence). This CDR3 region has 14 residues. CDR3 sequence: CSAPTGPTNEKLFF.